This is a list of T cell receptor beta chains from one sample in a study of T cell changes during pregnancy in multiple sclerosis. Assay used: immunoSEQ multiplex PCR; TCRdb lists only in-frame clones, some missing. The repertoire holds about 100,000 clones, with about 92% as singletons. The sample in question was peripheral blood, obtained after pregnancy. Source of these receptors: a female donor with multiple sclerosis, enrolled in a pregnancy study. The CDR3 runs from the conserved cysteine through the conserved F or W. The D gene is left open where the match is weak. A row's size may be missing; if present it is once, few, many or a size class.

-,15,-,TRBJ1-1,TRBV6-5,TGTGCCAGCAGCTACCAGTTTCAGGCGAACACTGAAGCTTTCTTT,CASSYQFQANTEAFF
-,16,-,TRBJ2-7,TRBV5-1,TGCGCCAGCAGCTTGGGTCTGCTCCCTAAAACCTACGAGCAGTACTTC,CASSLGLLPKTYEQYF
TRBD1,17,-,TRBJ2-5,TRBV5-4,TGTGCCAGCAGCCTCACCGGACAGGGGGCTGGACGAGAGACCCAGTACTTC,CASSLTGQGAGRETQYF
TRBD2,14,-,TRBJ2-1,TRBV18,TGTGCCAGCTCACAGTCTAGCGGGATCGATGAGCAGTTCTTC,CASSQSSGIDEQFF
TRBD1,17,-,TRBJ1-5,TRBV7-9,TGTGCCAGCAGCTCAGGGACAGGGGATGGGGGCAATCAGCCCCAGCATTTT,CASSSGTGDGGNQPQHF
TRBD2,15,once,TRBJ2-1,TRBV7-9,TGTGCCAGCACCACCACTAGCGTCTCATCAAATGAGCAGTTCTTC,CASTTTSVSSNEQFF
-,14,-,TRBJ1-1,TRBV27,TGTGCCAGCAGTTTATCGGCTTGGAACACTGAAGCTTTCTTT,CASSLSAWNTEAFF
TRBD1,17,-,TRBJ2-1,TRBV5-6,TGTGCCAGCAGCCCATTCTCAGGGACAGGGGTTGCGGCTGAGCAGTTCTTC,CASSPFSGTGVAAEQFF
-,15,-,TRBJ1-1,TRBV6-1,TGTGCCAGCAGATATCAGGGGTGGACGAACACTGAAGCTTTCTTT,CASRYQGWTNTEAFF
-,16,-,TRBJ1-2,TRBV28,TGTGCCAGCAGTCCATCTCCACAGACACGGGGCTATGGCTACACCTTC,CASSPSPQTRGYGYTF
-,14,-,TRBJ2-3,TRBV13,TGTGCCAGCAGCTTACAGGGGCGAAGTGATACGCAGTATTTT,CASSLQGRSDTQYF
TRBD2,19,-,TRBJ2-7,TRBV7-2,TGTGCCAGCAGCTTACCGGCTAGCGGGAGACATACTAATTCCTACGAGCAGTACTTC,CASSLPASGRHTNSYEQYF
-,15,-,TRBJ2-5,TRBV5-1,TGCGCCAGCAGCTTAAGGAGGAATATACAAGAGACCCAGTACTTC,CASSLRRNIQETQYF
TRBD2,15,-,TRBJ2-1,TRBV30,TGTGCCTGGAGTTGGGGCAGCGGGGCGTACAATGAGCAGTTCTTC,CAWSWGSGAYNEQFF
-,14,-,TRBJ1-1,TRBV9,TGTGCCAGCAGCGAACCCACAGGGCCGCCTGAAGCTTTCTTT,CASSEPTGPPEAFF